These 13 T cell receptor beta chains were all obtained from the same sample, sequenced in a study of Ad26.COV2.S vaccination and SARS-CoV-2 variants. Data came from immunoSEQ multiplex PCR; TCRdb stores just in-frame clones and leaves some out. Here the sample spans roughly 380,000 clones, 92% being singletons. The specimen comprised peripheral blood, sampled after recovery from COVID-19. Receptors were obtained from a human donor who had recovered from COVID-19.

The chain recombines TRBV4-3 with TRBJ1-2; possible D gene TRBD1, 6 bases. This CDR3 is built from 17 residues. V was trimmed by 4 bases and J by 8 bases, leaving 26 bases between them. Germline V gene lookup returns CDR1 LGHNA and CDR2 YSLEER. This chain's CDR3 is CASSPAQNVGASGGYTF. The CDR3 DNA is TGCGCCAGCAGCCCCGCCCAGAATGTGGGGGCTTCGGGGGGCTACACCTTC.

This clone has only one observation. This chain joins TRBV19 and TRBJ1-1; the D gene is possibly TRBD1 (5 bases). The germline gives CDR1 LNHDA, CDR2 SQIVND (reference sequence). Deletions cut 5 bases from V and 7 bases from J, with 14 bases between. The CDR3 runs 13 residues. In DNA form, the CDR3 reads TGTGCCAGTAGTGCCAGGGTCTCGGGTGAAGCTTTCTTT. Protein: CASSARVSGEAFF.

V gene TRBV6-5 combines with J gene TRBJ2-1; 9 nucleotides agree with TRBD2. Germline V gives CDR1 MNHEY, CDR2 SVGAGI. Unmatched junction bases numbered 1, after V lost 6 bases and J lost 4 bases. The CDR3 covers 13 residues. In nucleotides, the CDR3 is TGTGCCAGCAGGCGGGGGGGATACAATGAGCAGTTCTTC. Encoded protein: CASRRGGYNEQFF.

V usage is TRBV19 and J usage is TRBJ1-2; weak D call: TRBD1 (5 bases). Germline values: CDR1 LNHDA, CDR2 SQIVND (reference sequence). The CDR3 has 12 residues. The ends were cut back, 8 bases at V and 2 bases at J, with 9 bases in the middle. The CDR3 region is CASFQGNYGYTF. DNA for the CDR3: TGTGCCAGTTTCCAGGGAAACTATGGCTACACCTTC.

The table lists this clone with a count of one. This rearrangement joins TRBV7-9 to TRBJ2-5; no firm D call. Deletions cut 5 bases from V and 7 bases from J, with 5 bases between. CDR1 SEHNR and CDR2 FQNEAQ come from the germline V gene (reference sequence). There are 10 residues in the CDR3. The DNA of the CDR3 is TGTGCCAGCAGCCGCGGGACCCAGTACTTC. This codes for CASSRGTQYF.

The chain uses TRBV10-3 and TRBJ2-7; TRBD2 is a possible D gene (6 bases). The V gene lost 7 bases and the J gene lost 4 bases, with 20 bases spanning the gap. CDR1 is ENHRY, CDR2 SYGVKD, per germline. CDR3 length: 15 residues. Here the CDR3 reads CAIKRTAGTSYEQYF. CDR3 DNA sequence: TGTGCCATCAAGCGCACGGCGGGGACCTCTTACGAGCAGTACTTC.

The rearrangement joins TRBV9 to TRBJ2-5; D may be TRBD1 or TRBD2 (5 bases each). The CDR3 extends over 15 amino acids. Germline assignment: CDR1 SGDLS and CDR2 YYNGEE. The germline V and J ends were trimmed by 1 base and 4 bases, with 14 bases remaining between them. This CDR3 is CASSVSGQGIETQYF. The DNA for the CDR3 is TGTGCCAGCAGCGTATCGGGGCAGGGAATAGAGACCCAGTACTTC.

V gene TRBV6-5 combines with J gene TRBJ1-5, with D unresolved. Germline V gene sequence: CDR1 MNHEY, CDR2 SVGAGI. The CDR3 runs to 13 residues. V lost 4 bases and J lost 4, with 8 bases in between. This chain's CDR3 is CASSSQRNQPQHF. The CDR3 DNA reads TGTGCCAGCAGTTCACAGAGGAATCAGCCCCAGCATTTT.

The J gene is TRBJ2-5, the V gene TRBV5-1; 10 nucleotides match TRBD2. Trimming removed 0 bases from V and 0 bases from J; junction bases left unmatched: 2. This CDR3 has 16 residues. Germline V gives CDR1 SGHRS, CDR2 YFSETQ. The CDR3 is CASSLEGLANQETQYF. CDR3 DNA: TGCGCCAGCAGCTTGGAGGGACTAGCGAACCAAGAGACCCAGTACTTC.

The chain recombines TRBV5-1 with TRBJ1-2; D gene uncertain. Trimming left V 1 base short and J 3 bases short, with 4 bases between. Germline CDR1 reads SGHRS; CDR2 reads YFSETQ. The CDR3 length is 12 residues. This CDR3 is CASSLTDYGYTF. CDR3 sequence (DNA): TGCGCCAGCAGCTTGACAGACTATGGCTACACCTTC.

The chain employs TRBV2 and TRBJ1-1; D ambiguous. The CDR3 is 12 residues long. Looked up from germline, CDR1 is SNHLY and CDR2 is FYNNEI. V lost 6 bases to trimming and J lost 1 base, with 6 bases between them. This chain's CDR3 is CASRPKNTEAFF. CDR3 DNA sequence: TGTGCCAGCAGGCCCAAGAACACTGAAGCTTTCTTT.

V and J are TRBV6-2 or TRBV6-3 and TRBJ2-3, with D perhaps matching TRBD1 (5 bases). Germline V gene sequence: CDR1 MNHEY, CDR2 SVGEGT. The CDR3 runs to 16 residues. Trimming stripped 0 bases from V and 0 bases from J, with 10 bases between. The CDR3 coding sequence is TGTGCCAGCAGTTACTCGGCCCAGGGCAGCACAGATACGCAGTATTTT. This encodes CASSYSAQGSTDTQYF.

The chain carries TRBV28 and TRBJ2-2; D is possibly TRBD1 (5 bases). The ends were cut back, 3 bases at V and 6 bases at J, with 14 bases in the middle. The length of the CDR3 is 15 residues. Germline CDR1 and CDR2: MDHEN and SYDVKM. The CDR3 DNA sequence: TGTGCCAGCAGTTTGGCAGGGAAGAGAGCCGGGGAGCTGTTTTTT. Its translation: CASSLAGKRAGELFF.